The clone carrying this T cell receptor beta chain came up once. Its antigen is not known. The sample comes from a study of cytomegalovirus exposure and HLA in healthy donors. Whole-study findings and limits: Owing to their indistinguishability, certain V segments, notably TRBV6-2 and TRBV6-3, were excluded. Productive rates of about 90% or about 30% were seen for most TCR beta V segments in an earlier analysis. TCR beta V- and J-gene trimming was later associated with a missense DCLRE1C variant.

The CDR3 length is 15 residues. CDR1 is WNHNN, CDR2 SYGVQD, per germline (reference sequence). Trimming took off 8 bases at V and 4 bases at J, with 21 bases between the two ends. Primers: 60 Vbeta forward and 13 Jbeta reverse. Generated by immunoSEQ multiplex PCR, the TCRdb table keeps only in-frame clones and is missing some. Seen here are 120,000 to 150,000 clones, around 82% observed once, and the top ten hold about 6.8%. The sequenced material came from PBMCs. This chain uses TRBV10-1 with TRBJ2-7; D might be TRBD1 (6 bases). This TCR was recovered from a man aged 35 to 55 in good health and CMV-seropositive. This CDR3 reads CASPLTGSLGYEQYF. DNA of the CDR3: TGCGCCAGCCCTTTGACAGGATCCTTGGGTTACGAGCAGTACTTC.